This passage covers 3 T cell receptor beta chains from one sample sequenced in a study of cytomegalovirus exposure and HLA in healthy donors. PCR involved 60 Vbeta and 13 Jbeta primers. TCRdb's table, derived via immunoSEQ multiplex PCR, lists solely in-frame clones and lacks some. This repertoire shows about 190,000 clones, around 86% found once; its top ten account for 1.3%. Sequenced: PBMCs. The receptor source for this set is a man between 25 and 39 years old in good health and CMV-seronegative.

V gene TRBV19 combines with J gene TRBJ1-1; 7 bases map to TRBD1. J lost 2 bases, V lost 4 bases, and 16 bases had no gene match. CDR3 size: 18 residues. Germline-derived CDR1 and CDR2 are LNHDA and SQIVND (reference sequence). CDR3 protein: CASSTPGQGGPPNTEAFF. The DNA of the CDR3 is TGTGCCAGTAGTACCCCGGGGCAGGGGGGCCCCCCAAACACTGAAGCTTTCTTT.

This chain connects TRBV10-3 to TRBJ1-2; perhaps TRBD1 as D (5 bases). This CDR3 region has 14 residues. The V and J ends lost 0 bases and 4 bases respectively, with 9 bases between them. Germline V gene sequence: CDR1 ENHRY, CDR2 SYGVKD. CDR3 sequence reads: CAISESGRGYGYTF. The CDR3 DNA sequence: TGTGCCATCAGTGAGTCGGGTAGGGGCTATGGCTACACCTTC.

The CDR3 DNA sequence: TGTGCCAGCAGCTTAGGTCTCTCGAGTTACGAGCAGTACTTC. This encodes CASSLGLSSYEQYF. V is TRBV7-2 and J is TRBJ2-7; D gene uncertain. Looked up from germline, CDR1 is SGHTA and CDR2 is FQGNSA. The CDR3 loop spans 14 amino acids. The germline V and J ends were trimmed by 1 base and 4 bases, with 11 bases remaining between them.